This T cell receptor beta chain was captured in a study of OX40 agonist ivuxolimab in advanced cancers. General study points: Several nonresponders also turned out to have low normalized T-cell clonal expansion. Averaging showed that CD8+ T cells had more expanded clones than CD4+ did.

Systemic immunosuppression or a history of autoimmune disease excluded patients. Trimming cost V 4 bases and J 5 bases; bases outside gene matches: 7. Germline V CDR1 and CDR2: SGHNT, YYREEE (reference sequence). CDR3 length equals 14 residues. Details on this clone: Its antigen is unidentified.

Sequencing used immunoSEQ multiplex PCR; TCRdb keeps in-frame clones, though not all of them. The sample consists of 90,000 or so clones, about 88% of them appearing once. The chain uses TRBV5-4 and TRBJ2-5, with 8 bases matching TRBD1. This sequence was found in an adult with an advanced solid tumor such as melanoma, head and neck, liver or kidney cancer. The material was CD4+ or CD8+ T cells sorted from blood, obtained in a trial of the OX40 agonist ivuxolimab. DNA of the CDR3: TGTGCCAGCAGCCTAGGACAGGGTCGTGAGACCCAGTACTTC. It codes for CASSLGQGRETQYF.